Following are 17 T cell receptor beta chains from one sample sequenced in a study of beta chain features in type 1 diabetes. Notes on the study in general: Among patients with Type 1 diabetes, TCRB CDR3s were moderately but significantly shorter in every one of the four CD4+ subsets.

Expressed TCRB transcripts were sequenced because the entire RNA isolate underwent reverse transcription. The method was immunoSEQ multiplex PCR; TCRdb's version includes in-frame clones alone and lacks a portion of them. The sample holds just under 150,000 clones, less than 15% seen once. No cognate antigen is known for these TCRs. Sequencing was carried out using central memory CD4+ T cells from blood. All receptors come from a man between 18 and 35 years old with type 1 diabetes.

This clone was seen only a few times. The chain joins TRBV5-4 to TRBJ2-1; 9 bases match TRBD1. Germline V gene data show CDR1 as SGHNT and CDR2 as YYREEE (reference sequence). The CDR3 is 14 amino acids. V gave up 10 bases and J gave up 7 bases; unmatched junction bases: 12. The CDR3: CARQWGTGLNEQFF. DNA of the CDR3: TGTGCCCGTCAATGGGGGACAGGGTTAAATGAGCAGTTCTTC.

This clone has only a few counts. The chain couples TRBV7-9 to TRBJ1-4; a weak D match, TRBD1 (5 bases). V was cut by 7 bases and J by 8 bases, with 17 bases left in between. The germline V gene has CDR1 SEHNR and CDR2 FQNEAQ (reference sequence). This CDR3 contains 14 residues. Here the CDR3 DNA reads TGTGCCAGCACCCGGGACCTCGGAGGCGAAAAACTGTTTTTT. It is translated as CASTRDLGGEKLFF. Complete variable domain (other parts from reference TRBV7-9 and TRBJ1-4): DTGVSQNPRHKITKRGQNVTFRCDPISEHNRLYWYRQTLGQGPEFLTYFQNEAQLEKSRLLSDRFSAERPKGSFSTLEIQRTEQGDSAMYLCASTRDLGGEKLFFGSGTQLSVL.

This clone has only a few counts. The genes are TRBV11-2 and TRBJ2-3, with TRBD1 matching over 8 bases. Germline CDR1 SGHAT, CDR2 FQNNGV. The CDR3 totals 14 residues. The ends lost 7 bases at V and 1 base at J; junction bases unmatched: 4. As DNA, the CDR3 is TGTGCCAGCATCTCGGGACAGGGCACAGATACGCAGTATTTT. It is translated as CASISGQGTDTQYF. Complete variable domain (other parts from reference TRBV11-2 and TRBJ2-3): EAGVAQSPRYKIIEKRQSVAFWCNPISGHATLYWYQQILGQGPKLLIQFQNNGVVDDSQLPKDRFSAERLKGVDSTLKIQPAKLEDSAVYLCASISGQGTDTQYFGPGTRLTVL.

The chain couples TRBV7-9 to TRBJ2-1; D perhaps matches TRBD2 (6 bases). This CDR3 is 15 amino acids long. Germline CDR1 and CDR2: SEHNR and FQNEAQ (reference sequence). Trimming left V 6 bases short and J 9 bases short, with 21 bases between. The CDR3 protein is CASSPTGVTRGEQFF. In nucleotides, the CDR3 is TGTGCCAGCAGTCCCACGGGGGTAACCCGGGGTGAGCAGTTCTTC.

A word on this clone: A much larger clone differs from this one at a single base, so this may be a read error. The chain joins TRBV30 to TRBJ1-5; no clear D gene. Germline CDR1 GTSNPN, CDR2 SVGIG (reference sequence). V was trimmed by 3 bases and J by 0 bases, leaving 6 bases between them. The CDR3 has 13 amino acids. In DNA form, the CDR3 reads TGTGCCTGGAGGCCGGATAGCAATCAGCCCCAGCATTTT. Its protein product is CAWRPDSNQPQHF.

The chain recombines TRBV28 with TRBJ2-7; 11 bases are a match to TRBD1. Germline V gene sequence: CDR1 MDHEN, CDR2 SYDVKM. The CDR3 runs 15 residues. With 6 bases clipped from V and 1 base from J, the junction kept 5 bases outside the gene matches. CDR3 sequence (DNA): TGTGCCAGCAGGGCGGACAGGGGGCTTTCCTACGAGCAGTACTTC. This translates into CASRADRGLSYEQYF. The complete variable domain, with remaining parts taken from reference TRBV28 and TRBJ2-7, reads DVKVTQSSRYLVKRTGEKVFLECVQDMDHENMFWYRQDPGLGLRLIYFSYDVKMKEKGDIPEGYSVSREKKERFSLILESASTNQTSMYLCASRADRGLSYEQYFGPGTRLTVT.

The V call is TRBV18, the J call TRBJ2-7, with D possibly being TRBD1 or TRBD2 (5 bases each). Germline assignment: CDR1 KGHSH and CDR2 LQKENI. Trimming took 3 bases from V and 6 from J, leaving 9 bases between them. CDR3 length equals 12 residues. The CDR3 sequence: CASSPSGGEQYF. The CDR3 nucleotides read TGTGCCAGCTCACCCAGTGGGGGCGAGCAGTACTTC.

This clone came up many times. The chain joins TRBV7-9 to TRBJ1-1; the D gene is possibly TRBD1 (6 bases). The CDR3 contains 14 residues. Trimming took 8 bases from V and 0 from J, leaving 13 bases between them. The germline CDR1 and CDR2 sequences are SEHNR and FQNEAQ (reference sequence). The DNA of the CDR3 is TGTGCCAGCGTGAACAGGGACATGAACACTGAAGCTTTCTTT. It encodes CASVNRDMNTEAFF.

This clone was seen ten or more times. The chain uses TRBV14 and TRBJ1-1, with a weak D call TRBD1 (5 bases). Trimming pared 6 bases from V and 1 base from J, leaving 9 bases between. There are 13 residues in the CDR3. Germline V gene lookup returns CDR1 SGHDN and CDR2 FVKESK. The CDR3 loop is CASRKQENTEAFF. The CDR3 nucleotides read TGTGCCAGCAGAAAACAGGAGAACACTGAAGCTTTCTTT.

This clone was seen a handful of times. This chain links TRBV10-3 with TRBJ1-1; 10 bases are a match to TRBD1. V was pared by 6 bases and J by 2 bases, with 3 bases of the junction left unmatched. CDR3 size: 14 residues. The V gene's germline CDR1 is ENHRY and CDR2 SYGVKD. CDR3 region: CAIRGTGDNTEAFF. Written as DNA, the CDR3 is TGTGCCATCAGGGGGACAGGGGATAACACTGAAGCTTTCTTT.

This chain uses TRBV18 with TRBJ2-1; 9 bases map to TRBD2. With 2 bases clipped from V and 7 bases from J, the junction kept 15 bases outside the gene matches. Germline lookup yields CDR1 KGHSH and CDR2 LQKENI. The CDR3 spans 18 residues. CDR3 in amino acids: CASSPASLSAGGRNEQFF. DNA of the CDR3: TGTGCCAGCTCACCAGCGTCCCTCTCTGCGGGGGGGAGGAATGAGCAGTTCTTC.

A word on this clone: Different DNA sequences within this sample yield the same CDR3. CDR3 sequence: CASSPQGAGEKLFF. The CDR3 nucleotides are TGTGCCAGCAGTCCTCAGGGGGCAGGTGAAAAACTGTTTTTT. V is TRBV9 and J is TRBJ1-4; TRBD1 aligns across 8 bases. This CDR3 is 14 amino acids long. Losses at the gene ends were 5 bases for V and 7 bases for J; bases not matched to a gene: 7. Germline V lookup: CDR1 SGDLS, CDR2 YYNGEE.

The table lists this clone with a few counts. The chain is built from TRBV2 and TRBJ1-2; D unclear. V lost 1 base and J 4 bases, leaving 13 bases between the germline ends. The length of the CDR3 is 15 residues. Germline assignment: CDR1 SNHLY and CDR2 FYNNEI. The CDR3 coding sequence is TGTGCCAGCAGTGAAGGCCCATCGATGAGCTATGGCTACACCTTC. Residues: CASSEGPSMSYGYTF.

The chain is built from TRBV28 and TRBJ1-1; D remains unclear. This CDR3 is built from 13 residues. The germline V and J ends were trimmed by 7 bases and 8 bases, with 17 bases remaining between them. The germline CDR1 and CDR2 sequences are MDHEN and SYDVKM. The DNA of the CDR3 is TGTGCCAGCACAAGTGGAGCAGTCGTGGAAGCTTTCTTT. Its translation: CASTSGAVVEAFF.

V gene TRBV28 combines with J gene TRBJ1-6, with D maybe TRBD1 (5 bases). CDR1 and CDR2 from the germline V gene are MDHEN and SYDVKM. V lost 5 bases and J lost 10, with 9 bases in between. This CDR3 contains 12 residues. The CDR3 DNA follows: TGTGCCAGCAGTCTAAGGACATCACCCCTCCACTTT. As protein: CASSLRTSPLHF.

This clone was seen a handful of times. CDR3 nucleotides: TGTGCCAGCTCTCAGGGGGCACCCCAAGAGACCCAGTACTTC. The encoded protein is CASSQGAPQETQYF. The chain is built from TRBV18 and TRBJ2-5; 8 bases are a match to TRBD1. Germline loops: CDR1 KGHSH, CDR2 LQKENI. Trimming at V came to 6 bases and at J to 1 base, leaving 4 bases not matched to a gene. The CDR3 consists of 14 residues.

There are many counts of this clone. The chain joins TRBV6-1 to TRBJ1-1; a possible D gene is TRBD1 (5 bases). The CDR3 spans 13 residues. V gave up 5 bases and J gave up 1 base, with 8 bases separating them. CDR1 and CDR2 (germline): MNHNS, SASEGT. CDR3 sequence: CASSTTGNTEAFF. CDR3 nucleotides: TGTGCCAGCAGTACCACAGGGAACACTGAAGCTTTCTTT.